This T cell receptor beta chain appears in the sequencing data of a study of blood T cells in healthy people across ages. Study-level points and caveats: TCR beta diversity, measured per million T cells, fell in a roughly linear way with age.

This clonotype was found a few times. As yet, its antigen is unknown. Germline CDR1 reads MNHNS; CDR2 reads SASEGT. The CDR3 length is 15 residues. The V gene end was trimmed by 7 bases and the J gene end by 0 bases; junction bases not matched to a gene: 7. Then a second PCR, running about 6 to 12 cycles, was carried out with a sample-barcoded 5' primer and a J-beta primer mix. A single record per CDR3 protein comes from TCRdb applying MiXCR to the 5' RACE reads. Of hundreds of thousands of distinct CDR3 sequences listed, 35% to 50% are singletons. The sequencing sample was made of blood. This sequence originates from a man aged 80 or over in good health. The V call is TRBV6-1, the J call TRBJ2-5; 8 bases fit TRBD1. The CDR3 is CASIRQGRDQETQYF. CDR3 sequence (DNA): TGTGCCAGCATCCGACAGGGGAGAGACCAAGAGACCCAGTACTTC.